These T cell receptor beta chains were read from a single sample in a study of blood T cell repertoires in COVID-19. Generated by immunoSEQ multiplex PCR, the TCRdb table keeps only in-frame clones and is missing some. Of 150,000 to 200,000 clones detected, 70% to 85% appear once; the ten largest clones hold about 24%. The sample consisted of peripheral blood. All receptors derive from a woman of 80 years or more with acute or convalescent COVID-19. Both conserved end residues are part of each CDR3. D genes are given only for firm matches. Expanded clones get a size class; other rows say once, few or many, or leave the size out.

J gene	V gene	clone size	D gene	CDR3 DNA	CDR3 protein
TRBJ2-4	TRBV20-1	-	-	TGCAGTGCTAGTTTTGCGGGCATTCAGTACTTC	CSASFAGIQYF
TRBJ2-3	TRBV5-1	-	TRBD2	TGCGCCAGCAGCAGTGGACTAGCGGGAGGCCTCGGGGGCACAGATACGCAGTATTTT	CASSSGLAGGLGGTDTQYF
TRBJ2-1	TRBV24-1	-	TRBD2	TGTGCCACCAGTGATTCGGGACTAGCGGGAGCTTTCGGTGAGCAGTTCTTC	CATSDSGLAGAFGEQFF
TRBJ1-5	TRBV5-1	-	-	TGCGCCAGCAGCTTGGAGGGAGGCGTGAGCAATCAGCCCCAGCATTTT	CASSLEGGVSNQPQHF
TRBJ2-2	TRBV21-1	-	-	TGTGCCAGCAGCCGTCTACCGGGGTCAGTTAACACCGGGGAGCTGTTTTTT	CASSRLPGSVNTGELFF
TRBJ2-7	TRBV19	-	-	TGTGCCAGTAGTCAATGGCAGGGGCCAGCCTACGAGCAGTACTTC	CASSQWQGPAYEQYF
TRBJ2-1	TRBV7-2	-	-	TGTGCCAGCAGCTTCGGGTCGGCGGGACGGACATTGAATGAGCAGTTCTTC	CASSFGSAGRTLNEQFF
TRBJ1-4	TRBV5-1	few	-	TGCGCCAGCAGCTCTACTCGGGGAGAAAAACTGTTTTTT	CASSSTRGEKLFF
TRBJ1-2	TRBV7-9	-	-	TGTGCCAGCAGCCAGCGGCGGGATGGCTACACCTTC	CASSQRRDGYTF
TRBJ2-5	TRBV7-2	few	-	TGTGCCAGCAGCTTCCAGACGGGGCAAGAGACCCAGTACTTC	CASSFQTGQETQYF
TRBJ2-5	TRBV19	-	-	TGTGCCAGTAGGGGAGACCCAGGAGAATGGGAGACCCAGTACTTC	CASRGDPGEWETQYF
TRBJ1-2	TRBV2	once	TRBD1	TGTGCCAGCAGTTCGGACAGGGGAAACTATGGCTACACCTTC	CASSSDRGNYGYTF
TRBJ2-1	TRBV7-9	once	-	TGTGCCAGCACGGGAGACGACAATGAGCAGTTCTTC	CASTGDDNEQFF
TRBJ2-1	TRBV6-5	once	TRBD2	TGTGCCAGCAGTTCAGCGGGAGGGCCATATGAGCAGTTCTTC	CASSSAGGPYEQFF
TRBJ2-7	TRBV2	-	-	TGTGCCAGCAGTGAAGGTTGGGCAGAAACCTACGAGCAGTACTTC	CASSEGWAETYEQYF
TRBJ2-7	TRBV19	-	TRBD2	TGTGCCAATCTAGAGAGCGGGAGAAACGAGCAGTACTTC	CANLESGRNEQYF
TRBJ2-7	TRBV7-9	-	TRBD2	TGTGCCAGCAGCTTGCCCACCCTAGCGGGAGCGGTTGAGGGCGAGCAGTACTTC	CASSLPTLAGAVEGEQYF
TRBJ2-3	TRBV25-1	-	TRBD2	TGTGCCAGCAGTGAATTTTCGGGAGGTCCAGATACGCAGTATTTT	CASSEFSGGPDTQYF
TRBJ2-1	TRBV9	-	-	TGTGCCAGCAGCGCCGTCGGTTACGAGCAGTTCTTC	CASSAVGYEQFF
TRBJ1-5	TRBV19	-	-	TGTGCCAGTAGTACCTCTTCCAGGGAGCGGGATCAGCCCCAGCATTTT	CASSTSSRERDQPQHF
TRBJ2-3	TRBV5-1	-	-	TGCGCCAGCAGCACGGTTCCTAGCACAGATACGCAGTATTTT	CASSTVPSTDTQYF
TRBJ2-3	TRBV3-1/TRBV3-2	once	TRBD2	TGTGCCAGCAGCCAAGGGGGCCTAGCGGGAGATACGCAGTATTTT	CASSQGGLAGDTQYF
TRBJ2-7	TRBV5-1	-	-	TGCGCCAGCAGCCCGACATCCCAGGGCGAGCAGTACTTC	CASSPTSQGEQYF
TRBJ2-3	TRBV6-6	-	-	TGTGCCAGCAGTTACCCCCCCGGGACTCTGGATACGCAGTATTTT	CASSYPPGTLDTQYF
TRBJ1-3	TRBV5-5	once	-	TGTGCCAGCAGCTTGATGGGAGGCGGTAACTCTGGAAACACCATATATTTT	CASSLMGGGNSGNTIYF
TRBJ1-5	TRBV6-6	few	-	TGTGCCAGCAGCGAGACGAGGGAAGGGCCCCAGCATTTT	CASSETREGPQHF
TRBJ2-1	TRBV25-1	-	TRBD2	TGTGCCAGCAGTGGGGCTAGCGGGAGGTCGGGCTCCTACAATGAGCAGTTCTTC	CASSGASGRSGSYNEQFF
TRBJ1-6	TRBV25-1	-	TRBD1	TGTGCCAGCAGTGAAAGGCAGGGGGGAAATTCACCCCTCCACTTT	CASSERQGGNSPLHF
TRBJ2-6	TRBV15	-	-	TGTGCCACCAGCAGAGATGTGGAGTTTGGGGCCAACGTCCTGACTTTC	CATSRDVEFGANVLTF
TRBJ2-3	TRBV5-1	-	TRBD2	TGCGCCAGCAGCTTGATGAGCGGGGGCGGCACAGATACGCAGTATTTT	CASSLMSGGGTDTQYF
TRBJ1-6	TRBV5-6	-	-	TGTGCCAGCAGCTTAGACTCCAGCTCCTATAATTCACCCCTCCACTTT	CASSLDSSSYNSPLHF
TRBJ1-5	TRBV10-3	-	-	TGTGCCATCAGTGGAGGTGATCAGCCCCAGCATTTT	CAISGGDQPQHF
TRBJ2-7	TRBV9	-	-	TGTGCCAGCAGCGTAGGAGCTTACCTAGAATACGAGCAGTACTTC	CASSVGAYLEYEQYF
TRBJ2-7	TRBV2	once	-	TGTGCCAGCAGTGAACAGGCAAGTAGCGGAGGAATCTACGAGCAGTACTTC	CASSEQASSGGIYEQYF
TRBJ2-7	TRBV7-2	-	TRBD2	TGTGCCAGCAGCCCCTCGACTAGCGGGCGGTACGAGCAGTACTTC	CASSPSTSGRYEQYF
TRBJ1-6	TRBV7-9	-	-	TGTGCCAGCAGCCCCGGCCGGACCATCGGGGGATCACCCCTCCACTTT	CASSPGRTIGGSPLHF
TRBJ1-2	TRBV6-5	once	-	TGTGCCAGCAGTTACTCCGGGGTAACTGGCTACACCTTC	CASSYSGVTGYTF
TRBJ2-1	TRBV2	-	TRBD2	TGTGCCAGCACCACAAGGACTAGCGGGAGGTACAATGAGCAGTTCTTC	CASTTRTSGRYNEQFF
TRBJ1-1	TRBV5-1	-	TRBD1	TGCGCCAGCAGCTTGGCCGGGACAGCTAAGAACACTGAAGCTTTCTTT	CASSLAGTAKNTEAFF
TRBJ1-2	TRBV14	-	-	TGTGCCAGCAGCCAAGATATGGGGGGTCTAGATGGCTACACCTTC	CASSQDMGGLDGYTF
TRBJ1-5	TRBV19	-	-	TGTGCCAGTAGCCTACCCACAGGGCGCAATCAGCCCCAGCATTTT	CASSLPTGRNQPQHF
TRBJ1-1	TRBV18	-	-	TGTGCCAGTGGTCGGGGTGGGACTGAAGCTTTCTTT	CASGRGGTEAFF
TRBJ1-2	TRBV6-1	-	-	TGTGCCAGCAGTGCCCGGCGGGGGAAGGGGTTTCGATGGGGCTACACCTTC	CASSARRGKGFRWGYTF
TRBJ2-3	TRBV7-9	once	-	TGTGCCAGCCTCGATTCCTTTCAGGCTCTTCACACAGATACGCAGTATTTT	CASLDSFQALHTDTQYF
TRBJ1-2	TRBV4-1	-	-	TGCGCCAGCAGCCAAGATCGCTCCCGGGGGTACGGCTACACCTTC	CASSQDRSRGYGYTF
TRBJ1-3	TRBV14	-	-	TGTGCCAGCAGCCAAGATCCGAGAAATCCCTCTGGAAACACCATATATTTT	CASSQDPRNPSGNTIYF
TRBJ1-1	TRBV5-1	-	TRBD1	TGCGCCAGCAGCTTGGATTTGCAGGGGGCGAGGAGTACTGAAGCTTTCTTT	CASSLDLQGARSTEAFF
TRBJ1-2	TRBV19	once	-	TGTGCCAGTAGTATAGATCTGGCGGACTATGGCTACACCTTC	CASSIDLADYGYTF
TRBJ1-5	TRBV18	-	-	TGTGCCAGCTCACCAGGGCAGAGCAATCAGCCCCAGCATTTT	CASSPGQSNQPQHF
TRBJ2-1	TRBV7-2	-	-	TGTGCCAGCAGCTGGGTGTTGGGCCCCTCCTACAATGAGCAGTTCTTC	CASSWVLGPSYNEQFF
TRBJ1-2	TRBV20-1	few	TRBD1	TGCAGTGCTGGACAGGGGGCCGGCTACACCTTC	CSAGQGAGYTF
TRBJ1-2	TRBV3-1/TRBV3-2	-	-	TGTGCCAGCAGCCTTACAGGGTGGATTGACTATGGCTACACCTTC	CASSLTGWIDYGYTF
TRBJ1-1	TRBV20-1	-	-	TGCAGTGCTAGTCAATCAGGGAACACTGAAGCTTTCTTT	CSASQSGNTEAFF
TRBJ1-5	TRBV10-3	-	-	TGTGCCATCAGTGAGTCGACAACAGGGATTCAGCCCCAGCATTTT	CAISESTTGIQPQHF
TRBJ2-5	TRBV9	many	TRBD1	TGTGCCAGCAGCGTAGCCTCCCAGGGGGCAGGAGAGACCCAGTACTTC	CASSVASQGAGETQYF
TRBJ2-1	TRBV11-2	-	TRBD2	TGTGCCAGCAGCCTGGGACTAGCGGGGGATGGTGGGGAGCAGTTCTTC	CASSLGLAGDGGEQFF
TRBJ1-2	TRBV5-6	-	-	TGTGCCAGCAGCTCGGTATTAGCTAACTATGGCTACACCTTC	CASSSVLANYGYTF